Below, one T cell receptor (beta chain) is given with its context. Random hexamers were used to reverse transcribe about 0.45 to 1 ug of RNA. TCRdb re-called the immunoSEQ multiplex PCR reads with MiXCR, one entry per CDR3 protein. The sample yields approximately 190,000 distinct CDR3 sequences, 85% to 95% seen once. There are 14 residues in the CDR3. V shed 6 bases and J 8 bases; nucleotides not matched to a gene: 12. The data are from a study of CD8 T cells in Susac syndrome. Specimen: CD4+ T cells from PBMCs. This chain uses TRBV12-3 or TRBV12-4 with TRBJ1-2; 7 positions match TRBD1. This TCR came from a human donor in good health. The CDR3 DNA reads TGTGCCAGCAGCCCCACAGGGGCTCGTAGGGGCTACACCTTC. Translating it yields CASSPTGARRGYTF.